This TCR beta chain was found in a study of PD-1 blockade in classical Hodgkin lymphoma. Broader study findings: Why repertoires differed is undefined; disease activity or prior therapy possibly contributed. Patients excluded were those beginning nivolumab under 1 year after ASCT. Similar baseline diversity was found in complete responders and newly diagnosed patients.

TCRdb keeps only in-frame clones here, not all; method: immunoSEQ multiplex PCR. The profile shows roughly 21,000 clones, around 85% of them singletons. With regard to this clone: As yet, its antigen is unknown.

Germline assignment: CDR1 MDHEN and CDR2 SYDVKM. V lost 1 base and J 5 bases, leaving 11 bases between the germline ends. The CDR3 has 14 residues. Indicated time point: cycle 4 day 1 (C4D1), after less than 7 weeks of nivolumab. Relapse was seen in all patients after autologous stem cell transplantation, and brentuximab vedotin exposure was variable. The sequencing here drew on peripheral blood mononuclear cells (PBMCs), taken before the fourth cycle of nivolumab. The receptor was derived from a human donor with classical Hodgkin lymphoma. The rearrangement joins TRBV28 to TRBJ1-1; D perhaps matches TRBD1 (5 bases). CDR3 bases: TGTGCCAGCAGTTTATTAGGGGTCGAGACTGAAGCTTTCTTT. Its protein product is CASSLLGVETEAFF.